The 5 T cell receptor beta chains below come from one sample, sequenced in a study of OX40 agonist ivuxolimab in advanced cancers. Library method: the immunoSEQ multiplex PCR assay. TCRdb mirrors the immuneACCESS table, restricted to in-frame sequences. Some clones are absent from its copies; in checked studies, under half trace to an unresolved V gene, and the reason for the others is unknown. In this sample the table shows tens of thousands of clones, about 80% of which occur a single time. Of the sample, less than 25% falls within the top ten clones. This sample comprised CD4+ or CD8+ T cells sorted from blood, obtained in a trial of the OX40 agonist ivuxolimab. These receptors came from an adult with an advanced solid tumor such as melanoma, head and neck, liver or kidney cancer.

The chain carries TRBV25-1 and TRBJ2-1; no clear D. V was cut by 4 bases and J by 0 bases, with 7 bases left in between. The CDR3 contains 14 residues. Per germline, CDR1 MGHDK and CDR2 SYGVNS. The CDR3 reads CASSGESSYNEQFF. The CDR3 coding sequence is TGTGCCAGCAGTGGAGAGAGCTCCTACAATGAGCAGTTCTTC.

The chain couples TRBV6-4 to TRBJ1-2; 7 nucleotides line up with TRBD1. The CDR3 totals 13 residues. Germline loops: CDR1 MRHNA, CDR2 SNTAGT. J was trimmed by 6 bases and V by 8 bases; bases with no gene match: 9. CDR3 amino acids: CASFKGDRDGYTF. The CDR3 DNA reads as TGTGCCAGCTTTAAAGGAGACAGGGATGGCTACACCTTC.

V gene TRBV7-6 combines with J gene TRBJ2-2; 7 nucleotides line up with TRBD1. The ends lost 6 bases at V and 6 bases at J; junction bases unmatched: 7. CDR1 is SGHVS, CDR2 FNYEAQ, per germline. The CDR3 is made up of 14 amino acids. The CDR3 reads CASRGQGEAGELFF. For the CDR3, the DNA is TGTGCCAGCAGAGGGCAGGGGGAAGCCGGGGAGCTGTTTTTT.

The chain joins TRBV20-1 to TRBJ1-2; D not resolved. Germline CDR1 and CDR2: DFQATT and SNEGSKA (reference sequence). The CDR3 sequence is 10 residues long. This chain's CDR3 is CNSGPQGYTF. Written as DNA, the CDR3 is TGCAATAGCGGCCCCCAAGGCTACACCTTC.

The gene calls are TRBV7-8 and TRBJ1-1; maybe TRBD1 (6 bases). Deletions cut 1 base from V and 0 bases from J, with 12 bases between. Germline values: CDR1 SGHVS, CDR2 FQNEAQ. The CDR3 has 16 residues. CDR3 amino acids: CASSLGRGQLNTEAFF. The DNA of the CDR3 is TGTGCCAGCAGCTTAGGACGCGGACAGCTGAACACTGAAGCTTTCTTT.